The table lists the clone carrying this TCR beta chain with many counts. The sample is drawn from a study of T cell repertoires in cytomegalovirus infection. TCRdb re-called the reads through MiXCR, storing one row per CDR3 protein. The sample lists approximately 500,000 distinct CDR3 sequences, 11% occurring once. V was trimmed by 4 bases and J by 0 bases, leaving 11 bases between them. CDR1 is SGHRS, CDR2 YFSETQ, per germline. The CDR3 loop spans 15 amino acids. The specimen sequenced was PBMCs. The chain has TRBV5-1 and TRBJ2-1; D is uncertain. This receptor was identified in a human donor in good health (CMV status not recorded). Some clones in this sample may be carry-over from other donors' samples. CDR3 amino acids: CASSPTPDSYNEQFF. In DNA, the CDR3 is TGCGCCAGCAGCCCGACCCCCGACTCCTACAATGAGCAGTTCTTC.